This T cell receptor (beta chain) was retrieved from a study of Graves' ophthalmopathy and Graves' hyperthyroidism. Findings and limits, study-wide: The blood repertoire also included most expanded thyroid clonotypes above 0.001 frequency.

Concerning this clonotype itself: Its specificity is unknown.

The germline V gene encodes CDR1 LGHNA and CDR2 YNFKEQ. J was trimmed by 3 bases and V by 0 bases; bases with no gene match: 4. This CDR3 is built from 15 residues. Amplified material comprised TCR beta CDR3 regions derived from RNA transcripts. The first round was an RT-PCR with HTBI primers, and the second round was a multiplex PCR. MiXCR, run by TCRdb on the multiplex PCR reads, gives a single entry per CDR3 protein. The sample lists approximately 150,000 distinct CDR3 sequences; about two fifths were seen once. The study enrolled ophthalmopathy donors with moderate-to-severe activity, CAS ≥3, NOSPECS ≥4 and duration under 3 months.

This chain joins TRBV4-2 and TRBJ1-2, with 7 bases aligning to TRBD1. The sample consisted of peripheral blood. The TCR was taken from a man aged 30-40 years with Graves' ophthalmopathy. Here the CDR3 reads CASSQEGQPDYGYTF. Here the CDR3 DNA reads TGTGCCAGCAGCCAAGAGGGACAGCCCGACTATGGCTACACCTTC.